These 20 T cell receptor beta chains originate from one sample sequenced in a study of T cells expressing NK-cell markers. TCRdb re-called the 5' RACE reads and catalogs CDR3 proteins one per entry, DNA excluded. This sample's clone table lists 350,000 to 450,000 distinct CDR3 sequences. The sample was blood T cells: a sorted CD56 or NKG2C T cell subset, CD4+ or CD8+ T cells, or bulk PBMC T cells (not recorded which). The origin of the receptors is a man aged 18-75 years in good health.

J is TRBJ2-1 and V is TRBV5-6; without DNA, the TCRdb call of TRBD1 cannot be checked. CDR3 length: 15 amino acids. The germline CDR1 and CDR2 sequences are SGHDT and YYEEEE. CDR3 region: CASSLLGQLYNEQFF. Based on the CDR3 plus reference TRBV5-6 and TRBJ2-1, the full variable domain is DAGVTQSPTHLIKTRGQQVTLRCSPKSGHDTVSWYQQALGQGPQFIFQYYEEEERQRGNFPDRFSGHQFPNYSSELNVNALLLGDSALYLCASSLLGQLYNEQFFGPGTRLTVL.

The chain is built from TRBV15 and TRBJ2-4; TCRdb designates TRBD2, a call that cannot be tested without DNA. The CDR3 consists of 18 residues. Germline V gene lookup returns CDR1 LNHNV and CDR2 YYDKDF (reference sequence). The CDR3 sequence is CATSRSLAGNLAKNIQYF.

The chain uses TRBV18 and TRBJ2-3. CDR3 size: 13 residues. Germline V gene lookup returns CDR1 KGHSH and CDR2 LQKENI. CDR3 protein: CASSPGVTDTQYF.

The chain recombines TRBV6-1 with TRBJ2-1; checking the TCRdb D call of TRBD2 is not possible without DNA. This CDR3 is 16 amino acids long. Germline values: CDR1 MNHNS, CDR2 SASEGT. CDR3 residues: CASTKGLAGGYNEQFF.

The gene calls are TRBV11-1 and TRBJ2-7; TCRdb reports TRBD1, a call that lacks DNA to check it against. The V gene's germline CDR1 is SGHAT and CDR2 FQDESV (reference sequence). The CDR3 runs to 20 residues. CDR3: CASHPGVRGATEGRIHEQYF.

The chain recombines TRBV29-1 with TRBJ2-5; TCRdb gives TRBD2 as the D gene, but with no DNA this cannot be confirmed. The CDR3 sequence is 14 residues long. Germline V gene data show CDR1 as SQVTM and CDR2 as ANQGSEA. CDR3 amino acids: CSVRASGGRETQYF.

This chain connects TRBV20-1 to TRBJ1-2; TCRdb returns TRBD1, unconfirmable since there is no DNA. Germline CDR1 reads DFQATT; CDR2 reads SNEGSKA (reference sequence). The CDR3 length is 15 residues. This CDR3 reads CSARDPKGAGYGYTF.

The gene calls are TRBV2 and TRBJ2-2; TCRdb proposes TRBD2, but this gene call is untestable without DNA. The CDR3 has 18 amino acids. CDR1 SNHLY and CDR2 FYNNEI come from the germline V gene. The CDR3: CASSDPQTSGVNTGELFF.

The CDR3: CATSRDGTSGLLDTQYF. The chain uses TRBV15 and TRBJ2-3; TCRdb reports TRBD2, a call that lacks DNA to check it against. Germline CDR1 reads LNHNV; CDR2 reads YYDKDF (reference sequence). This CDR3 contains 17 residues.

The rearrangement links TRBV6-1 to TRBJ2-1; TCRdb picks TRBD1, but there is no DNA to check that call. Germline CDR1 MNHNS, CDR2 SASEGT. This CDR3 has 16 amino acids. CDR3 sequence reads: CASSEGGGRGYNEQFF.

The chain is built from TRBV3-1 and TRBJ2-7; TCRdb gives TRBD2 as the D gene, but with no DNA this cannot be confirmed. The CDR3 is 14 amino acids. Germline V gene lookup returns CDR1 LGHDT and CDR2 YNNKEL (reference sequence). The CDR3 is CASRPSGNSYEQYF.

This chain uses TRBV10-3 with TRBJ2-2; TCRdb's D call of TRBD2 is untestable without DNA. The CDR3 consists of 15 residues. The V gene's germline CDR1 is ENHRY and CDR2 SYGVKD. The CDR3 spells CAISPSGDETGELFF.

The CDR3 here is CASSEYAGGAFGYTF. J is TRBJ1-2 and V is TRBV6-4; there is no DNA to check the TCRdb D call of TRBD1. CDR3 length equals 15 residues. CDR1 and CDR2 from the germline V gene are MRHNA and SNTAGT.

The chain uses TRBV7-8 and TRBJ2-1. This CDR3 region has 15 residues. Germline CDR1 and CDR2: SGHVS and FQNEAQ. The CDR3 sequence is CASSPPRDLLGEQFF.

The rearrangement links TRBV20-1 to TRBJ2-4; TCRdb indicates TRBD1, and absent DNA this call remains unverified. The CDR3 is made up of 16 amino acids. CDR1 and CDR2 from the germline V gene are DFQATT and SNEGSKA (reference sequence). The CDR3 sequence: CSARSKIQGTKNIQYF.

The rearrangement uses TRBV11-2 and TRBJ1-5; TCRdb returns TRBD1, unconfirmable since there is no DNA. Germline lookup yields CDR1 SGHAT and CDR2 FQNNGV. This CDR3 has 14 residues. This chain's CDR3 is CASSSTGVGQPQHF.

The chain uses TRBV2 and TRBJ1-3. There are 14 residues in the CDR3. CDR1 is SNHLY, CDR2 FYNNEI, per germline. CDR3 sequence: CASTGRTSGNTIYF. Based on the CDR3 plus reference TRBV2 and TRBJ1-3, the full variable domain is EPEVTQTPSHQVTQMGQEVILRCVPISNHLYFYWYRQILGQKVEFLVSFYNNEISEKSEIFDDQFSVERPDGSNFTLKIRSTKLEDSAMYFCASTGRTSGNTIYFGEGSWLTVV.

CDR3 amino acids: CASSPTGAGGPQHF. The chain is built from TRBV18 and TRBJ1-5; the D gene TCRdb calls, TRBD1, cannot be checked with no DNA. Germline-derived CDR1 and CDR2 are KGHSH and LQKENI. The CDR3 spans 14 residues.

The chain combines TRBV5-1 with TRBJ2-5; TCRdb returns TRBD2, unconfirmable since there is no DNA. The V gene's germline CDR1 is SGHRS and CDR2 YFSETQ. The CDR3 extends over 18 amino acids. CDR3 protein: CASRGTSGGSSGRETQYF.

This CDR3 reads CASSFRRGGRETDTQYF. The V gene is TRBV7-9, the J gene TRBJ2-3; without DNA, the TCRdb call of TRBD1 cannot be checked. The CDR3 runs to 17 residues. CDR1 is SEHNR, CDR2 FQNEAQ, per germline (reference sequence).